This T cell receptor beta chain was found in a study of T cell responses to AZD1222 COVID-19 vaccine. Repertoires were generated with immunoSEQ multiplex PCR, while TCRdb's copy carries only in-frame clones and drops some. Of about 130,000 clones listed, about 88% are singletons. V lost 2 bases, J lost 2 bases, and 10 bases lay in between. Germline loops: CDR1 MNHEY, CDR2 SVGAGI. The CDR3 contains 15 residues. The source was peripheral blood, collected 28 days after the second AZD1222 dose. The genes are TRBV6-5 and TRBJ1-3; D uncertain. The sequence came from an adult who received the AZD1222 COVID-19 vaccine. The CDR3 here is CASSYSAQAGNTIYF. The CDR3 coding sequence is TGTGCCAGCAGTTACAGCGCTCAGGCTGGAAACACCATATATTTT.